This paragraph covers one T cell receptor beta chain sequence. Antigen: not known. The same CDR3 arises from other DNA sequences in this sample as well. Positively selected for CCR7, the CD45RO-negative cells used as naive CD8 cells excluded terminally differentiated effector memory CD45RA+ cells. Method: immunoSEQ multiplex PCR; TCRdb's copy keeps in-frame clones and lacks some. This table holds 2 million to 2.5 million clones, about 95% found once. This entry is derived from a study of shared clonotypes between healthy human individuals. The overall study: Each donor contributed plates that comprised three CD4 naive, three CD4 memory, two CD8 naive and one CD8 memory.

V lost 4 bases, J lost 2 bases, and 8 bases lay in between. The CDR3 spans 13 residues. The germline V gene encodes CDR1 MGHDK and CDR2 SYGVNS. Study-level points and caveats: Shared clonotypes: approximately 5% naive CD4, approximately 3.4% naive CD8, about 2.4% memory CD4, over 0.3% memory CD8. Sample collection involved blood only; tissue repertoires are likely different.

This sequence originates from a man aged 18 to 30 in good health. Material for sequencing was naive CD8+ T cells sorted from blood. The chain has TRBV25-1 and TRBJ1-2, with D possibly matching TRBD1 (6 bases). The CDR3 DNA is TGTGCCAGCAGTGCGACAGGCAACTATGGCTACACCTTC. Translation gives CASSATGNYGYTF.